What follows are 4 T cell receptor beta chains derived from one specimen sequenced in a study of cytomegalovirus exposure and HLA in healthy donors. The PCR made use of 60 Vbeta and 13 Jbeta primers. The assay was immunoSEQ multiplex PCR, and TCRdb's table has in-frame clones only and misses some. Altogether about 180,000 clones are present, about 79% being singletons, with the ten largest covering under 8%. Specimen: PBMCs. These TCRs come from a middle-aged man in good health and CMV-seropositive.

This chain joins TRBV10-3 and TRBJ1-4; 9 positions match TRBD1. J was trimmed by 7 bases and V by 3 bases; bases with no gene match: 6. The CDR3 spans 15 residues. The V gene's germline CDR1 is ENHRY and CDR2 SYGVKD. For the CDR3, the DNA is TGTGCCATCAGTGACGACAGGGGGTTAGGTGAAAAACTGTTTTTT. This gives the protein CAISDDRGLGEKLFF.

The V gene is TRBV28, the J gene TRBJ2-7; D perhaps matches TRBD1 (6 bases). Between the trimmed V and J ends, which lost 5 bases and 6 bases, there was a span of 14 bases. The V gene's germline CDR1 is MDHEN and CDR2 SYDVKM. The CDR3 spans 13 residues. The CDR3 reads CASSISYRAEQYF. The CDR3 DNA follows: TGTGCCAGCAGTATAAGCTACAGGGCCGAGCAGTACTTC.

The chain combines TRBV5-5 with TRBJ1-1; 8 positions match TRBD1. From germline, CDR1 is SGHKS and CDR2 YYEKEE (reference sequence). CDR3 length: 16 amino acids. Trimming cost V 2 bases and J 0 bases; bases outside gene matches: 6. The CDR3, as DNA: TGTGCCAGCAGCTTACAGGGGGGCCGTATGAACACTGAAGCTTTCTTT. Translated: CASSLQGGRMNTEAFF.

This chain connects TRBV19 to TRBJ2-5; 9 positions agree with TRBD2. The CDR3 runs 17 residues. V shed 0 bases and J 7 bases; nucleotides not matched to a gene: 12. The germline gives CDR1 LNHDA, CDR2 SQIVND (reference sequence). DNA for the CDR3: TGTGCCAGTAGTATAGATCCTGCTAGCGGGGAGTCTGGGACCCAGTACTTC. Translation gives CASSIDPASGESGTQYF.